Each of the 24 T cell receptor beta chains below was sequenced from the same sample in a study of beta chain features in type 1 diabetes. General observations from the study: In all four CD4+ subsets, TCRB CDR3 length was significantly, moderately reduced in type 1 diabetes.

Expressed TCRB transcripts got sequenced, as all isolated RNA was reverse transcribed. Profiled with immunoSEQ multiplex PCR; TCRdb holds only in-frame clones, not every one. The table includes over 200,000 clones, about a tenth detected once. These receptors' targets are unknown. Material for sequencing was naive CD4+ T cells from blood. Source of these receptors: a man in his thirties or forties with type 1 diabetes.

The table lists this clone with a few counts. The rearrangement joins TRBV7-2 to TRBJ1-1, with D hard to call. Germline V gene sequence: CDR1 SGHTA, CDR2 FQGNSA. This CDR3 spans 14 amino acids. V was trimmed by 1 base and J by 1 base, leaving 7 bases between them. Written as DNA, the CDR3 is TGTGCCAGCAGCTTAGGCCGGTCGAACACTGAAGCTTTCTTT. Translating it yields CASSLGRSNTEAFF.

This clone was seen more than once but under ten times. The V gene is TRBV7-2, the J gene TRBJ2-5, with D perhaps TRBD1 (5 bases). Trimming pared 3 bases from V and 2 bases from J, leaving 13 bases between. Looked up from germline, CDR1 is SGHTA and CDR2 is FQGNSA. CDR3 length equals 15 residues. This CDR3 reads CASSLVQGPQETQYF. As DNA, the CDR3 is TGTGCCAGCAGCTTGGTCCAGGGTCCACAAGAGACCCAGTACTTC.

In its sample, this clone was seen a few times. This chain uses TRBV4-2 with TRBJ1-2; possibly TRBD1 for D (5 bases). Germline V gives CDR1 LGHNA, CDR2 YNFKEQ. The CDR3 contains 14 residues. V was trimmed by 5 bases and J by 5 bases, leaving 15 bases between them. CDR3 protein: CASSLMGLQYGYTF. CDR3 DNA: TGTGCCAGCAGCTTGATGGGACTTCAATATGGCTACACCTTC.

This clone turned up a few times. The rearrangement joins TRBV6-6 to TRBJ2-7; 8 nucleotides line up with TRBD2. After removal of 6 bases from V and 0 bases from J, the junction contained 7 bases not matched to a gene. The CDR3 sequence is 15 residues long. CDR1 is MNHNY and CDR2 is SVGAGI in the germline V gene (reference sequence). The chain's CDR3 is CASRVAGGPSYEQYF. DNA for the CDR3: TGTGCCAGCAGAGTGGCGGGGGGACCCTCCTACGAGCAGTACTTC.

The rearrangement uses TRBV5-4 and TRBJ2-7; TRBD2 matches at 10 bases. Germline trimming cut 2 bases from V and 3 bases from J; bases unmatched to any gene: 5. The CDR3 is 15 amino acids. The germline V gene has CDR1 SGHNT and CDR2 YYREEE (reference sequence). Here the CDR3 reads CASSLRKRGGYEQYF. The CDR3 DNA reads TGTGCCAGCAGCTTAAGGAAGCGGGGGGGCTACGAGCAGTACTTC.

This chain connects TRBV7-9 to TRBJ1-2; D is unresolved. CDR3 length equals 13 residues. Trimming stripped 5 bases from V and 1 base from J, with 8 bases between. Germline CDR1 SEHNR, CDR2 FQNEAQ (reference sequence). Here the CDR3 reads CASSPGVNYGYTF. DNA for the CDR3: TGTGCCAGCAGCCCGGGAGTTAACTATGGCTACACCTTC.

Only a few counts were recorded for this clone. This chain connects TRBV27 to TRBJ2-2, with TRBD1 matching over 8 bases. The CDR3 has 15 residues. CDR1 is MNHEY and CDR2 is SMNVEV in the germline V gene (reference sequence). V was pared by 6 bases and J by 6 bases, with 9 bases of the junction left unmatched. CDR3 in amino acids: CASRVAGGASGELFF. Here the CDR3 DNA reads TGTGCCAGCAGAGTGGCAGGGGGCGCCTCCGGGGAGCTGTTTTTT.

This clone was counted only a few times. The rearrangement links TRBV27 to TRBJ1-2; D gene unclear. The V gene lost 5 bases and the J gene lost 0 bases, with 16 bases spanning the gap. This CDR3 spans 16 amino acids. From germline, CDR1 is MNHEY and CDR2 SMNVEV (reference sequence). The CDR3 protein is CASSPPTSVPNYGYTF. The DNA for the CDR3 is TGTGCCAGCAGTCCCCCCACGTCAGTCCCTAACTATGGCTACACCTTC.

There are a few counts of this clone. This specimen includes other DNA sequences encoding the same CDR3. The rearrangement links TRBV5-4 to TRBJ2-3; TRBD2 matches 12 bases. Germline V CDR1 and CDR2: SGHNT, YYREEE (reference sequence). Germline trimming cut 3 bases from V and 1 base from J; bases unmatched to any gene: 3. CDR3 size: 16 residues. The CDR3 loop reads CASSSRTSGGTDTQYF. The CDR3 DNA is TGTGCCAGCAGCTCCCGGACTAGCGGGGGCACAGATACGCAGTATTTT.

The chain recombines TRBV7-2 with TRBJ2-3, with D hard to call. Germline CDR1 and CDR2: SGHTA and FQGNSA. CDR3 length equals 11 residues. V lost 2 bases and J 6 bases, leaving 3 bases between the germline ends. Written as DNA, the CDR3 is TGTGCCAGCAGCTTACAGGATACGCAGTATTTT. Protein product: CASSLQDTQYF.

The chain couples TRBV7-2 to TRBJ1-1; the D gene is possibly TRBD1 (5 bases). CDR1 and CDR2 (germline): SGHTA, FQGNSA. The CDR3 covers 13 residues. Trimming took off 5 bases at V and 2 bases at J, with 9 bases between the two ends. CDR3 residues: CASSAGLNTEAFF. CDR3 DNA sequence: TGTGCCAGCAGCGCGGGACTCAACACTGAAGCTTTCTTT.

The chain recombines TRBV19 with TRBJ2-7; D is possibly TRBD2 (7 bases). CDR3 length equals 14 residues. Germline CDR1 reads LNHDA; CDR2 reads SQIVND (reference sequence). V gave up 4 bases and J gave up 3 bases, with 13 bases separating them. The CDR3 bases are TGTGCCAGTAGTAGACGGGGGGCCGACTACGAGCAGTACTTC. It is translated as CASSRRGADYEQYF. The entire variable domain, with the rest obtained from reference TRBV19 and TRBJ2-7, is as follows: DGGITQSPKYLFRKEGQNVTLSCEQNLNHDAMYWYRQDPGQGLRLIYYSQIVNDFQKGDIAEGYSVSREKKESFPLTVTSAQKNPTAFYLCASSRRGADYEQYFGPGTRLTVT.

Here the CDR3 DNA reads TGTGCCAGCAGCCCGACCGGGACAGGCCTCACCGGGGAGCTGTTTTTT. Protein: CASSPTGTGLTGELFF. The J gene is TRBJ2-2, the V gene TRBV11-3; 8 nucleotides line up with TRBD1. The CDR3 is 16 residues long. The trim removed 5 bases at V and 4 bases at J, leaving 9 bases unmatched. Looked up from germline, CDR1 is SGHNT and CDR2 is YENEEA.

The gene calls are TRBV2 and TRBJ2-2; 7 bases fit TRBD1. Trimming took 10 bases from V and 3 from J; bases not matched to a gene: 2. The CDR3 extends over 12 amino acids. Germline-derived CDR1 and CDR2 are SNHLY and FYNNEI. Here the CDR3 DNA reads TGTGCCACTACAGGGGACACCGGGGAGCTGTTTTTT. This gives the protein CATTGDTGELFF.

The chain is built from TRBV9 and TRBJ1-6; D unclear. V lost 0 bases and J 9 bases, leaving 10 bases between the germline ends. Germline CDR1 SGDLS, CDR2 YYNGEE. The CDR3 sequence is 14 residues long. Here the CDR3 DNA reads TGTGCCAGCAGCGTAGGAGGTGGTCGTTCACCCCTCCACTTT. Its translation: CASSVGGGRSPLHF.

J is TRBJ1-6 and V is TRBV5-4; D may be TRBD1 (6 bases). With 4 bases removed from V and 7 bases from J, the gap between germline ends came to 18 bases. From germline, CDR1 is SGHNT and CDR2 YYREEE (reference sequence). The CDR3 spans 16 residues. The CDR3 nucleotides read TGTGCCAGCAGCACAGTCCAGGGGTTAATCAATTCACCCCTCCACTTT. The encoded protein is CASSTVQGLINSPLHF.

V gene TRBV6-5 combines with J gene TRBJ2-2; D remains unclear. Trimming took 5 bases from V and 6 from J, leaving 10 bases between them. The CDR3 loop spans 13 amino acids. CDR1 is MNHEY and CDR2 is SVGAGI in the germline V gene. The CDR3 sequence is CASSPSGSGELFF. CDR3 DNA: TGTGCCAGCAGTCCCTCGGGTTCCGGGGAGCTGTTTTTT.

This rearrangement joins TRBV11-2 to TRBJ1-2; 7 bases are shared with TRBD1. The junction had 8 bases not matched to a gene; V was cut back by 5 bases and J by 8 bases. CDR3 size: 13 residues. Germline V gives CDR1 SGHAT, CDR2 FQNNGV. The CDR3 sequence is CASSLRDSKGYTF. CDR3 DNA sequence: TGTGCCAGCAGCCTCCGGGACAGCAAGGGCTACACCTTC.

This clone was counted between two and nine times. The chain joins TRBV7-3 to TRBJ2-1; no reliable D call. Germline loops: CDR1 SGHTA, CDR2 FQGTGA. The CDR3 has 13 residues. V shed 2 bases and J shed 6 bases, with 8 bases lying between them. In DNA, the CDR3 is TGTGCCAGCAGCTTATCGGCTAGCAATGAGCAGTTCTTC. Encoded protein: CASSLSASNEQFF.

The chain is built from TRBV4-1 and TRBJ2-2, with a tentative D call TRBD1 (5 bases). V dropped 5 bases and J dropped 3 bases, with 19 bases sitting between them. The CDR3 extends over 17 amino acids. The germline V gene encodes CDR1 MGHRA and CDR2 YSYEKL. CDR3 sequence: CASSALVFRGDTGELFF. Written as DNA, the CDR3 is TGCGCCAGCAGCGCTCTTGTGTTTAGGGGTGACACCGGGGAGCTGTTTTTT.

There are a few counts of this clone. This rearrangement joins TRBV7-9 to TRBJ1-1; 9 bases line up with TRBD1. The CDR3 is made up of 15 amino acids. The germline V gene has CDR1 SEHNR and CDR2 FQNEAQ (reference sequence). V shed 6 bases, J shed 4 bases, and the junction held 9 bases outside the gene matches. The CDR3 here is CASSRTGGRFTEAFF. CDR3 DNA sequence: TGTGCCAGCAGTCGTACAGGGGGCAGGTTCACTGAAGCTTTCTTT.

A few counts support this clone. The rearrangement links TRBV7-6 to TRBJ2-5; TRBD2 is a possible D gene (6 bases). The V end lost 3 bases, the J end lost 7 bases, and 12 bases lay between the germline ends. Germline V gives CDR1 SGHVS, CDR2 FNYEAQ. This CDR3 has 13 amino acids. CDR3 in amino acids: CASSLGDGGTQYF. CDR3 bases: TGTGCCAGCAGCTTGGGGGACGGGGGGACCCAGTACTTC.

V gene TRBV28 combines with J gene TRBJ1-2; no definite D call. The germline V and J ends were trimmed by 0 bases and 8 bases, with 16 bases remaining between them. The CDR3 length is 15 residues. The germline V gene has CDR1 MDHEN and CDR2 SYDVKM. As DNA, the CDR3 is TGTGCCAGCAGTTTATGGACGGCAGGCAATGCGGGCTACACCTTC. Translated: CASSLWTAGNAGYTF.

This clone has more than one count but fewer than ten. The chain combines TRBV29-1 with TRBJ1-5, with D possibly matching TRBD1 (5 bases). Trimming left V 7 bases short and J 6 bases short, with 19 bases between. CDR1 is SQVTM and CDR2 is ANQGSEA in the germline V gene. This CDR3 is built from 14 residues. The chain's CDR3 is CSASLGQVGQPQHF. Here the CDR3 DNA reads TGCAGCGCTTCTCTCGGACAAGTAGGTCAGCCCCAGCATTTT.